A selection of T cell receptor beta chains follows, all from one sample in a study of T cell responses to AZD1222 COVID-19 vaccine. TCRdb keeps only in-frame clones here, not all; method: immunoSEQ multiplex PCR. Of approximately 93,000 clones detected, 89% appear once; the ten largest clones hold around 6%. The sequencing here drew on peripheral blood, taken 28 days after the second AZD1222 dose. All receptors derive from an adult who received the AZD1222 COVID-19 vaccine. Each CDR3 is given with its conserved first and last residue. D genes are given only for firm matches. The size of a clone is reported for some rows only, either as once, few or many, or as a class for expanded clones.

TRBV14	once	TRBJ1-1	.	TGTGCCAGCAAGGCAGGGGCGTTTGACACTGAAGCTTTCTTT	CASKAGAFDTEAFF
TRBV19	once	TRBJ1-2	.	TGTGCCAGTAATTTGGCGGGGGTTAACTATGGCTACACCTTC	CASNLAGVNYGYTF
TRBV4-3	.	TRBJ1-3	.	TGCGCCAGCAGCCAATATAGAACCTCGGCTGGAAACACCATATATTTT	CASSQYRTSAGNTIYF
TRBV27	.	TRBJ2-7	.	TGTGCCAGCAGTGTTGGTAGTACCCCCTACGAGCAGTACTTC	CASSVGSTPYEQYF
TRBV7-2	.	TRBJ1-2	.	TGTGCCAGCAGCCCCCGGGCCAACTATGGCTACACCTTC	CASSPRANYGYTF
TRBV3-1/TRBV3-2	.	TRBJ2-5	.	TGTGCCAGCACGACCCCCCCAGAGACCCAGTACTTC	CASTTPPETQYF
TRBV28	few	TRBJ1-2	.	TGTGCCAGCACCGAAGGGCCTAACTATGGCTACACCTTC	CASTEGPNYGYTF
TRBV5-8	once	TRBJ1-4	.	TGTGCCACCTTCGAAGGAATTAATATTAATGAAAAACTGTTTTTT	CATFEGININEKLFF
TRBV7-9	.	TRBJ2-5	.	TGTGCCAGCAGCTTAGGGGGGCAGGAACCTCAAGAGACCCAGTACTTC	CASSLGGQEPQETQYF
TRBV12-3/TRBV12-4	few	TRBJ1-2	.	TGTGCCAGCACTGAGGCCTCTAGGTATGGCTACACCTTC	CASTEASRYGYTF
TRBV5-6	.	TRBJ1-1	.	TGTGCCAGCAGCTTGGCTCCAGGTTATAACACTGAAGCTTTCTTT	CASSLAPGYNTEAFF
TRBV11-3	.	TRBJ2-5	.	TGTGCCAGCAGCTCACTGATAGAGACCCAGTACTTC	CASSSLIETQYF
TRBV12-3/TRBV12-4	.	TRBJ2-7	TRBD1	TGTGCCAGCAGTCGGGACAGGGGCTACGAGCAGTACTTC	CASSRDRGYEQYF
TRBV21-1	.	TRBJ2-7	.	TGTGCCAGCAGCATATTCGACGAGCAGTACTTC	CASSIFDEQYF
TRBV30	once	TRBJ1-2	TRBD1	TGTGCCTGGAGGCGGGACAGGTCTAACTATGGCTACACCTTC	CAWRRDRSNYGYTF
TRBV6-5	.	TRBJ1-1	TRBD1	TGTGCCAGCAGTCGCGACAGGGGGCGTGGAGCTTTCTTT	CASSRDRGRGAFF
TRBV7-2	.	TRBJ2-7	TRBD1	TGTGCCAGCAGCTTAGAACAGGGGATTTACGAGCAGTACTTC	CASSLEQGIYEQYF
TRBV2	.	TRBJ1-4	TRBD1	TGTGCCAGCAGTGAACAGGGGGGGTGGAATGAAAAACTGTTTTTT	CASSEQGGWNEKLFF